This T cell receptor beta chain was found in a study of T cell responses to AZD1222 COVID-19 vaccine (dated by TCRdb to about 2021). In the study overall: AZD1222 recipients given second doses at about 4 weeks or at about 12 weeks were pooled, since spike-specific TCR depth and breadth were not found to differ between the two schedules. A total of about 230 trial participants underwent TCR sequencing, of whom 207 received two doses of AZD1222 and about 26 received two doses of the MenACWY control vaccine. Trial participants were enrolled into age subgroups of 18-55, 56-69 and 70-plus years, which contained around 150, 28 and 57 TCR-sequenced participants, respectively.

The label giving this sample's time point can be read as: baseline before first vaccination. Vaccinee samples came from UK trials COV001 and COV002, including a single-blind randomized controlled phase 2/3 trial of AZD1222 (ChAdOx1 nCoV-19) in healthy adults. Trial participant PBMC samples were collected at day 0 and day 28 after the second dose for TCRbeta chain sequencing. The CDR3 regions of human TCRbeta chains were subjected to immunosequencing. Regarding the original processing steps: TCRs in the repertoires were matched against a reference library of SARS-CoV-2-specific TCRs that had been generated with the MIRA antigen-specificity platform. Breadth meant the fraction of unique TCRs that were SARS-CoV-2-associated, whereas depth meant the fraction of total T cells that were SARS-CoV-2-associated. Each spike-specific TCR was assigned to its reactive spike region and to a CD4 or CD8 class using the MIRA data. Log10-transformed breadth and depth values were compared by one-way ANOVA with Sidak's multiple comparisons tests. Not all clones reach the TCRdb copy of this immuneACCESS table, which keeps in-frame sequences only. Checked studies attribute under half of the gap to unresolved V genes and leave the rest unexplained. The V and J calls and the clone size are those of that table, but D and trimming were determined from the DNA. The sample table holds roughly 100,000 clones, of which roughly 88% were seen once. About 26% of the sample is taken by the ten largest.

The full study reports these points: Spike-specific TCR breadth and depth rose significantly after two AZD1222 doses compared with day 0 and with MenACWY recipients. Because no day 14 peak-response samples were available, the repertoires could be characterized only after the peak T cell response. CD4 TCRs associated with the vaccine covered the entire spike protein, and the dominant responses were in regions 160-218 and 743-854. Participants were mostly white British, with more females than males. The authors suggested clonal diversity may have been underestimated. Reportedly, close to half of the unique spike-specific TCRs recognized epitopes lying outside the regions that are mutated in the B.1.351 and B.1.1.7 variants. Conclusions about previously exposed vaccinees were limited because only six AZD1222 recipients were SARS-CoV-2 seropositive at baseline. In the small 56-69-year group, the increase in depth fell short of significance, most likely because of low power.

Cut back by 5 bases and 6 bases, the V and J ends lie 19 bases apart. From a lookup of the germline V gene, CDR1 and CDR2 are SGHTA and FQGTGA. The CDR3 covers 15 residues, taking in both the cysteine and the phenylalanine. CDR3 DNA only is kept here, 45 bases in frame from base 1. A note on this clone: There is no known antigen for this receptor. Base-call qualities are not available, and no considerably larger clone is one nucleotide away.

The TCR comes from an adult in good health. The sequencing used peripheral blood, collected on day 0 of AZD1222 vaccination. Here the chain combines TRBV7-3 and TRBJ1-1; a confident D gene designation cannot be given. The DNA reads as follows: TGTGCCAGCAGCCCTTCGTCTAGCTCGAGGGCTGAAGCTTTCTTT. This encodes CASSPSSSSRAEAFF.